This T cell receptor beta chain emerged from a study of T cells after yellow fever vaccination. This clonotype was counted between two and nine times. Trimming cost V 5 bases and J 3 bases; bases outside gene matches: 7. Germline V lookup: CDR1 SGHTA, CDR2 FQGNSA. The CDR3 extends over 15 amino acids. The TCR cDNA carried a universal primer site and UMIs from 5'RACE template switching. TCRdb redid the calling of the 5' RACE reads with MiXCR, one entry per CDR3 protein. The data contain roughly 150,000 distinct CDR3 sequences, 5% to 8% of them singletons. The receptor was isolated from a man in his thirties or forties who received the YFV17D yellow fever vaccine. The input for sequencing was CD4+ T cells sorted from PBMCs, taken 10 days after the yellow fever booster vaccination. The rearrangement joins TRBV7-2 to TRBJ2-3; 8 bases agree with TRBD2. CDR3 amino acids: CASSKTGTRTDTQYF. The CDR3 DNA sequence: TGTGCCAGCAGCAAGACCGGGACTAGAACAGATACGCAGTATTTT. Looking up the rest from reference TRBV7-2 and TRBJ2-3 gives the full variable domain: GAGVSQSPSNKVTEKGKDVELRCDPISGHTALYWYRQSLGQGLEFLIYFQGNSAPDKSGLPSDRFSAERTGGSVSTLTIQRTQQEDSAVYLCASSKTGTRTDTQYFGPGTRLTVL.